This T cell receptor beta chain was retrieved from a study of cytomegalovirus exposure and HLA in healthy donors. Per germline, CDR1 LGHNA and CDR2 YNFKEQ. The CDR3 runs to 12 residues. Trimming removed 0 bases at V and 8 bases at J, with 7 bases between. Points from the study as a whole: Later on, a genetic analysis was performed. It linked a missense variant in DCLRE1C with V- and J-gene trimming of TCR beta. Reportedly, HLA-A and HLA-B alleles of most subjects were accurately predicted from TCR beta. Judged likely to be a sequencing artifact was a cluster of highly shared sequence variants.

The sample holds many counts of this clone. Its antigen remains unknown. Healthy individuals who donated bone marrow served as the donors. The PCR made use of 60 Vbeta and 13 Jbeta primers. TCRdb's table, derived via immunoSEQ multiplex PCR, lists solely in-frame clones and lacks some. The sample has about 110,000 clones, approximately 70% seen once. Sample: PBMCs. This rearrangement joins TRBV4-2 to TRBJ1-2; D ambiguous. This TCR was sampled from a man aged 40-50 years in good health and CMV-seropositive. The CDR3 bases are TGTGCCAGCAGCCAAGACAGTCAGGGCTACACCTTC. It yields the protein CASSQDSQGYTF.